A single sample gave rise to the 27 T cell receptor beta chains below, sequenced in a study of T cell changes during pregnancy in multiple sclerosis. The protocol was immunoSEQ multiplex PCR, while the TCRdb copy is restricted to in-frame clones and leaves out a portion. Altogether about 92,000 clones are present, 85% to 95% being singletons, with the ten largest covering 2% to 3%. Sequencing used peripheral blood, obtained in the first trimester of pregnancy. These receptors all come from a female donor with multiple sclerosis, enrolled in a pregnancy study.

V is TRBV11-2 and J is TRBJ2-1; 9 bases fit TRBD2. CDR3 length: 16 amino acids. Looked up from germline, CDR1 is SGHAT and CDR2 is FQNNGV. J lost 8 bases, V lost 5 bases, and 13 bases had no gene match. Here the CDR3 DNA reads TGTGCCAGCAGCGGCCGTCGGGCGGGAGGGAACCATGAGCAGTTCTTC. It codes for CASSGRRAGGNHEQFF. Full variable domain (rest looked up from reference TRBV11-2 and TRBJ2-1): EAGVAQSPRYKIIEKRQSVAFWCNPISGHATLYWYQQILGQGPKLLIQFQNNGVVDDSQLPKDRFSAERLKGVDSTLKIQPAKLEDSAVYLCASSGRRAGGNHEQFFGPGTRLTVL.

The genes are TRBV6-6 and TRBJ2-7; the match to TRBD2 covers 10 bases. V shed 5 bases, J shed 0 bases, and the junction held 7 bases outside the gene matches. Per germline, CDR1 MNHNY and CDR2 SVGAGI (reference sequence). The CDR3 contains 16 residues. The CDR3 DNA is TGTGCCAGCAGTGGCCGGACTAGCGGTTACTCCTACGAGCAGTACTTC. Translating gives CASSGRTSGYSYEQYF.

V and J are TRBV27 and TRBJ1-1; D gene ambiguous. Germline CDR1 is MNHEY and CDR2 is SMNVEV (reference sequence). The CDR3 extends over 13 amino acids. V was pared by 6 bases and J by 3 bases, with 11 bases between. Here the CDR3 DNA reads TGTGCCAGCAGCGTGAGTCGGGACACTGAAGCTTTCTTT. Its protein is CASSVSRDTEAFF.

J is TRBJ2-2 and V is TRBV11-3; perhaps TRBD1 as D (5 bases). Germline V gene data show CDR1 as SGHNT and CDR2 as YENEEA. V dropped 5 bases and J dropped 0 bases, with 13 bases sitting between them. The CDR3 totals 16 residues. The CDR3, as DNA: TGTGCCAGCAGCGCCTGGACGGACACGAACACCGGGGAGCTGTTTTTT. This sequence encodes CASSAWTDTNTGELFF.

V gene TRBV10-1 combines with J gene TRBJ2-3; 7 bases are shared with TRBD2. CDR1 is WNHNN, CDR2 SYGVQD, per germline (reference sequence). The CDR3 is made up of 12 amino acids. The trim removed 9 bases at V and 2 bases at J, leaving 2 bases unmatched. The CDR3 spells CARGGDTDTQYF. The CDR3 DNA reads TGCGCCAGGGGGGGGGACACAGATACGCAGTATTTT.

The V call is TRBV5-1, the J call TRBJ2-7, with 7 bases lining up with TRBD1. Germline V lookup: CDR1 SGHRS, CDR2 YFSETQ. The CDR3 consists of 15 residues. The V gene end was trimmed by 4 bases and the J gene end by 0 bases; junction bases not matched to a gene: 7. CDR3: CASSLPTGASYEQYF. CDR3 nucleotide sequence: TGCGCCAGCAGCCTACCTACAGGGGCCTCCTACGAGCAGTACTTC. The full variable domain, in which reference TRBV5-1 and TRBJ2-7 provide the parts outside the CDR3, is KAGVTQTPRYLIKTRGQQVTLSCSPISGHRSVSWYQQTPGQGLQFLFEYFSETQRNKGNFPGRFSGRQFSNSRSEMNVSTLELGDSALYLCASSLPTGASYEQYFGPGTRLTVT.

Only one count was recorded for this clone. The gene calls are TRBV7-9 and TRBJ1-5, with a weak D call TRBD1 (6 bases). The CDR3 length is 19 residues. The germline V gene encodes CDR1 SEHNR and CDR2 FQNEAQ (reference sequence). Trimming left V 1 base short and J 6 bases short, with 25 bases between. The CDR3 region has the DNA TGTGCCAGCAGCTTAGGAAACCCCGTCAGGGGTTCCGTTGGTCAGCCCCAGCATTTT. This translates into CASSLGNPVRGSVGQPQHF.

This clone was picked up one time. This rearrangement joins TRBV6-6 to TRBJ2-1; TRBD1 agrees at 10 bases. This CDR3 contains 14 residues. Per germline, CDR1 MNHNY and CDR2 SVGAGI (reference sequence). Trimming at V came to 6 bases and at J to 10 bases, leaving 9 bases not matched to a gene. The CDR3 DNA sequence: TGTGCCAGCAGCTCCGGGACAGGGGCCGGGGAGCAGTTCTTC. Translating gives CASSSGTGAGEQFF.

The CDR3 DNA follows: TGTGCCAGCAGCTTGGACAGGCAGAGAGAAAAACTGTTTTTT. It encodes CASSLDRQREKLFF. The chain recombines TRBV5-6 with TRBJ1-4; TRBD1 is a possible D gene (5 bases). Per the germline V gene, CDR1 is SGHDT and CDR2 is YYEEEE. The V and J ends lost 0 bases and 8 bases respectively, with 11 bases between them. This CDR3 has 14 residues. Together with reference TRBV5-6 and TRBJ1-4, the CDR3 gives the full variable domain: DAGVTQSPTHLIKTRGQQVTLRCSPKSGHDTVSWYQQALGQGPQFIFQYYEEEERQRGNFPDRFSGHQFPNYSSELNVNALLLGDSALYLCASSLDRQREKLFFGSGTQLSVL.

V gene TRBV11-3 combines with J gene TRBJ2-5; D might be TRBD1 (5 bases). Trimming left V 1 base short and J 7 bases short, with 10 bases between. The germline V gene encodes CDR1 SGHNT and CDR2 YENEEA. The CDR3 has 13 amino acids. CDR3 nucleotides: TGTGCCAGCAGCTTAGGGGCCGACAGGACCCAGTACTTC. Encoded protein: CASSLGADRTQYF.

This chain joins TRBV7-9 and TRBJ2-1; D unclear. Trimming shortened V by 2 bases and J by 8 bases, and 7 bases separated the two germline ends. The CDR3 has 12 residues. Per the germline V gene, CDR1 is SEHNR and CDR2 is FQNEAQ (reference sequence). The chain's CDR3 is CASSLFGHEQFF. The CDR3 DNA is TGTGCCAGCAGCTTATTTGGGCATGAGCAGTTCTTC.

The chain carries TRBV9 and TRBJ1-2; possibly TRBD1 for D (5 bases). V was shortened by 0 bases and J by 2 bases, with 8 bases between the two germline ends. CDR3 length: 14 amino acids. Germline V gene data show CDR1 as SGDLS and CDR2 as YYNGEE. In DNA form, the CDR3 reads TGTGCCAGCAGCGTAGAAGGGGCAAACTATGGCTACACCTTC. Its translation is CASSVEGANYGYTF.

V usage is TRBV28 and J usage is TRBJ2-5; D is perhaps TRBD2 (6 bases). Trimming left V 3 bases short and J 5 bases short, with 13 bases between. The CDR3 sequence is 14 residues long. CDR1 MDHEN and CDR2 SYDVKM come from the germline V gene. Here the CDR3 DNA reads TGTGCCAGCAGTTTCCCCGGGACTTCGGAGACCCAGTACTTC. Protein product: CASSFPGTSETQYF.

The rearrangement uses TRBV11-2 and TRBJ2-7; possibly TRBD2 for D (7 bases). The germline V gene has CDR1 SGHAT and CDR2 FQNNGV. V was cut by 5 bases and J by 4 bases, with 12 bases left in between. This CDR3 is built from 13 residues. CDR3 loop: CASSREGGYEQYF. The CDR3 DNA reads as TGTGCCAGCAGCAGGGAGGGGGGGTACGAGCAGTACTTC.

This chain connects TRBV27 to TRBJ1-2; D is possibly TRBD1 (5 bases). This CDR3 comprises 13 residues. V was pared by 0 bases and J by 7 bases, with 9 bases between. The germline V gene encodes CDR1 MNHEY and CDR2 SMNVEV (reference sequence). The CDR3 DNA reads TGTGCCAGCAGTTTATCCCAGGGTGGTGGCTACACCTTC. Its translation: CASSLSQGGGYTF.

The chain has TRBV28 and TRBJ2-7, with TRBD1 identical over 9 bases. After removal of 7 bases from V and 3 bases from J, the junction contained 10 bases not matched to a gene. CDR1 is MDHEN and CDR2 is SYDVKM in the germline V gene. The CDR3 contains 15 residues. Here the CDR3 DNA reads TGTGCCAGCACACCACCGGGACAGGGAGTCTACGAGCAGTACTTC. Translated, it gives CASTPPGQGVYEQYF.

The rearrangement links TRBV7-9 to TRBJ2-1; TRBD2 aligns across 7 bases. V trimming: 3 bases; J trimming: 9 bases; junction bases outside the gene matches: 8. Germline CDR1 and CDR2: SEHNR and FQNEAQ (reference sequence). CDR3 length: 14 amino acids. CDR3 DNA: TGTGCCAGCAGCTTCGGAGGGGAGGGCAGTGAGCAGTTCTTC. Protein: CASSFGGEGSEQFF.

This chain joins TRBV28 and TRBJ2-7; 8 positions agree with TRBD1. V dropped 6 bases and J dropped 9; count of bases not matched to a gene: 13. This CDR3 is 14 amino acids long. Germline assignment: CDR1 MDHEN and CDR2 SYDVKM. The CDR3 DNA follows: TGTGCCAGCAGCCAACCAACCGACAGGGGAAGGCAGTACTTC. Translated, it gives CASSQPTDRGRQYF.

V gene TRBV10-3 combines with J gene TRBJ2-1, with 13 bases matching TRBD2. Trimming cost V 11 bases and J 7 bases; bases outside gene matches: 11. The V gene's germline CDR1 is ENHRY and CDR2 SYGVKD. This CDR3 comprises 15 residues. The CDR3, as DNA: TGTGCCGTAGGGCGCGGGACTAGCGGGATTAATGAGCAGTTCTTC. As protein: CAVGRGTSGINEQFF.

This clone appeared a single time. The V and J genes are TRBV28 and TRBJ2-7; a possible D gene is TRBD1 (6 bases). This CDR3 has 12 residues. V lost 7 bases, J lost 5 bases, and 12 bases lay in between. Germline CDR1 reads MDHEN; CDR2 reads SYDVKM. The CDR3 DNA follows: TGTGCCAGCACAGGGGTAGGGAACGAGCAGTACTTC. This gives the protein CASTGVGNEQYF.

The chain uses TRBV7-6 and TRBJ1-1; possible D gene TRBD1, 6 bases. Germline loops: CDR1 SGHVS, CDR2 FNYEAQ. Trimming took 4 bases from V and 1 from J, leaving 10 bases between them. The CDR3 sequence is 14 residues long. The CDR3 coding sequence is TGTGCCAGCAGCTGGATACAGGGGAACACTGAAGCTTTCTTT. It codes for CASSWIQGNTEAFF. Combining the CDR3 with reference TRBV7-6 and TRBJ1-1 gives the whole variable domain GAGVSQSPRYKVTKRGQDVALRCDPISGHVSLYWYRQALGQGPEFLTYFNYEAQQDKSGLPNDRFSAERPEGSISTLTIQRTEQRDSAMYRCASSWIQGNTEAFFGQGTRLTVV.

V usage is TRBV2 and J usage is TRBJ2-1; 9 bases align to TRBD2. Germline CDR1 is SNHLY and CDR2 is FYNNEI. V trimming: 5 bases; J trimming: 10 bases; junction bases outside the gene matches: 0. This CDR3 has 11 amino acids. In nucleotides, the CDR3 is TGTGCCAGCAGTCTAGCGGGAGAGCAGTTCTTC. As protein: CASSLAGEQFF.

The sample holds one count of this clone. The CDR3 protein is CSVGGRVVDTQYF. The CDR3 nucleotides read TGCAGCGTTGGTGGGAGGGTAGTGGATACGCAGTATTTT. V and J are TRBV29-1 and TRBJ2-3; TRBD2 matches 7 bases. The CDR3 loop spans 13 amino acids. Trimming removed 4 bases from V and 6 bases from J; junction bases left unmatched: 7. Germline CDR1 is SQVTM and CDR2 is ANQGSEA.

This chain uses TRBV5-6 with TRBJ2-5; 11 positions match TRBD2. Germline V gives CDR1 SGHDT, CDR2 YYEEEE. V lost 4 bases and J lost 5; bases outside the gene matches: 13. The CDR3 loop spans 17 amino acids. The DNA for the CDR3 is TGTGCCAGCAGCGAGACTAGCGGGGCGTCTGCGTACGAGACCCAGTACTTC. This codes for CASSETSGASAYETQYF.

This clone was found once. V gene TRBV27 combines with J gene TRBJ1-5; TRBD1 is a possible D gene (5 bases). The CDR3 consists of 15 residues. The V gene's germline CDR1 is MNHEY and CDR2 SMNVEV (reference sequence). The V end lost 5 bases, the J end lost 6 bases, and 17 bases lay between the germline ends. The CDR3 nucleotides are TGTGCCAGCAGTATATTCCCAGGGCAGAGTCAGCCCCAGCATTTT. Protein sequence: CASSIFPGQSQPQHF.

This chain links TRBV6-6 with TRBJ1-2, with 9 bases matching TRBD1. The CDR3 covers 14 residues. The V gene end was trimmed by 8 bases and the J gene end by 6 bases; junction bases not matched to a gene: 10. Germline CDR1 and CDR2: MNHNY and SVGAGI (reference sequence). As DNA, the CDR3 is TGTGCCAGCCTCCCCAGTGACAGGGGGAATGGCTACACCTTC. Its translation is CASLPSDRGNGYTF.

The chain recombines TRBV19 with TRBJ2-2, with D perhaps TRBD2 (5 bases). There are 15 residues in the CDR3. CDR1 and CDR2 from the germline V gene are LNHDA and SQIVND (reference sequence). V lost 5 bases, J lost 6 bases, and 16 bases lay in between. The CDR3 loop is CASSPREGRAGELFF. CDR3 DNA: TGTGCCAGTAGTCCGAGGGAAGGAAGGGCCGGGGAGCTGTTTTTT.